The 16 T cell receptor beta chains presented below share a single source sample, sequenced in a study of blood T cell repertoires in COVID-19. Assay: immunoSEQ multiplex PCR; the TCRdb copy retains only in-frame clones and omits some. Found here are roughly 330,000 clones, roughly 86% of them singletons; the top ten hold 1.5% to 2%. The sequencing sample was made of peripheral blood. The receptors shown here come from a woman aged 45-65 years with acute or convalescent COVID-19.

The chain has TRBV27 and TRBJ1-1, with D perhaps matching TRBD1 (6 bases). Trimming pared 8 bases from V and 1 base from J, leaving 11 bases between. The CDR3 length is 13 residues. Germline V gene lookup returns CDR1 MNHEY and CDR2 SMNVEV (reference sequence). CDR3 nucleotide sequence: TGTGCCAGCTTACACAGGGCGAACACTGAAGCTTTCTTT. Amino acid sequence: CASLHRANTEAFF.

The rearrangement links TRBV28 to TRBJ2-7; D ambiguous. The CDR3 sequence is 14 residues long. The germline V and J ends were trimmed by 8 bases and 0 bases, with 14 bases remaining between them. The germline V gene encodes CDR1 MDHEN and CDR2 SYDVKM. CDR3 in amino acids: CASVDSTSSYEQYF. CDR3 bases: TGTGCCAGCGTAGACTCGACGAGCTCCTACGAGCAGTACTTC.

The chain recombines TRBV27 with TRBJ2-7; tentative D call: TRBD2 (6 bases). Germline loops: CDR1 MNHEY, CDR2 SMNVEV (reference sequence). Trimming cost V 0 bases and J 4 bases, with 13 bases left between them. The CDR3 spans 15 residues. CDR3 sequence (DNA): TGTGCCAGCAGTTTATCGCCGGGAGCTTGGTACGAGCAGTACTTC. Translating gives CASSLSPGAWYEQYF.

The CDR3 here is CASSGLTGKNTEAFF. CDR3 nucleotide sequence: TGTGCCAGCAGCGGGTTAACAGGGAAGAACACTGAAGCTTTCTTT. The V and J genes are TRBV7-6 and TRBJ1-1, with D perhaps matching TRBD1 (6 bases). The germline V and J ends were trimmed by 5 bases and 1 base, with 14 bases remaining between them. The CDR3 runs 15 residues. Germline V gene data show CDR1 as SGHVS and CDR2 as FNYEAQ.

The chain combines TRBV4-2 with TRBJ2-5, with 7 bases fitting TRBD2. The CDR3 runs 15 residues. CDR1 is LGHNA and CDR2 is YNFKEQ in the germline V gene. V lost 1 base and J lost 3; bases outside the gene matches: 5. DNA of the CDR3: TGTGCCAGCAGCCAAGGGGGCGGGAGAGAAGAGACCCAGTACTTC. Translation: CASSQGGGREETQYF.

This chain connects TRBV6-2 or TRBV6-3 to TRBJ1-1; D unclear. V lost 6 bases and J 4 bases, leaving 12 bases between the germline ends. Germline loops: CDR1 MNHEY, CDR2 SVGEGT. The length of the CDR3 is 13 residues. CDR3 DNA sequence: TGTGCCAGCAGCCTCCTGGCACCCACTGAAGCTTTCTTT. Its translation: CASSLLAPTEAFF.

The V gene is TRBV5-1, the J gene TRBJ2-7, with D possibly being TRBD1 (6 bases). Germline values: CDR1 SGHRS, CDR2 YFSETQ. Deletions cut 0 bases from V and 4 bases from J, with 17 bases between. This CDR3 contains 16 residues. CDR3 sequence reads: CASSLASPGAAYEQYF. The CDR3 DNA reads as TGCGCCAGCAGCTTGGCATCACCAGGGGCGGCGTACGAGCAGTACTTC.

The rearrangement uses TRBV28 and TRBJ1-2; 8 nucleotides agree with TRBD1. Trimming at V came to 1 base and at J to 4 bases, leaving 8 bases not matched to a gene. The CDR3 has 16 amino acids. The germline V gene encodes CDR1 MDHEN and CDR2 SYDVKM. In nucleotides, the CDR3 is TGTGCCAGCAGTTTATTCTTGGACAGGGCTATCTATGGCTACACCTTC. It yields the protein CASSLFLDRAIYGYTF.

CDR3 nucleotides: TGTGCCAGCAGCCTGGGGACAAATGAGCAGTTCTTC. Encoded protein: CASSLGTNEQFF. The chain links TRBV7-9 to TRBJ2-1; D possibly corresponds to TRBD1 (6 bases). V was pared by 5 bases and J by 7 bases, with 9 bases between. The CDR3 runs to 12 residues. The germline gives CDR1 SEHNR, CDR2 FQNEAQ (reference sequence).

This sequence joins TRBV6-6 and TRBJ2-3, with 11 bases fitting TRBD2. Germline-derived CDR1 and CDR2 are MNHNY and SVGAGI (reference sequence). The CDR3 is made up of 15 amino acids. V lost 6 bases and J lost 1; bases outside the gene matches: 3. The CDR3 region has the DNA TGTGCCAGCAGCCTTAGCGGGGGGGGCACAGATACGCAGTATTTT. Translated: CASSLSGGGTDTQYF.

The V and J genes are TRBV30 and TRBJ1-2; TRBD1 agrees at 7 bases. This CDR3 has 14 residues. Germline values: CDR1 GTSNPN, CDR2 SVGIG (reference sequence). V lost 1 base and J lost 6; bases outside the gene matches: 8. This CDR3 is CAWSARDRGDGYTF. The CDR3 nucleotides read TGTGCCTGGAGTGCAAGGGACAGAGGAGATGGCTACACCTTC.

The chain carries TRBV28 and TRBJ2-7; 9 bases agree with TRBD2. This CDR3 contains 16 residues. CDR1 and CDR2 (germline): MDHEN, SYDVKM. V was pared by 7 bases and J by 0 bases, with 10 bases of the junction left unmatched. The CDR3 sequence is CASTPAVAGVSYEQYF. In nucleotides, the CDR3 is TGTGCCAGCACCCCAGCCGTAGCGGGAGTCTCCTACGAGCAGTACTTC.

V and J are TRBV11-3 and TRBJ2-1; TRBD1 aligns across 10 bases. Germline V gene lookup returns CDR1 SGHNT and CDR2 YENEEA. The V segment lost 2 bases and the J segment 8 bases; nucleotides outside the gene matches: 3. The CDR3 is 14 amino acids. CDR3 sequence: CASSLTTGGDEQFF. CDR3 coding DNA: TGTGCCAGCAGCTTAACGACAGGGGGCGATGAGCAGTTCTTC.

The J gene is TRBJ2-1, the V gene TRBV9, with 12 bases that match TRBD2. Trimming took 1 base from V and 6 from J; bases not matched to a gene: 2. Germline CDR1 SGDLS, CDR2 YYNGEE. The CDR3 totals 15 residues. The CDR3 loop reads CASSVRLAGANEQFF. Written as DNA, the CDR3 is TGTGCCAGCAGCGTACGACTAGCGGGAGCCAATGAGCAGTTCTTC.

The J gene is TRBJ1-6, the V gene TRBV6-6; D perhaps matches TRBD1 (5 bases). Germline CDR1 reads MNHNY; CDR2 reads SVGAGI (reference sequence). The length of the CDR3 is 15 residues. V dropped 0 bases and J dropped 9 bases, with 12 bases sitting between them. The CDR3 nucleotides are TGTGCCAGCAGTTACTCGACAGTGATAGGTTCACCCCTCCACTTT. The encoded protein is CASSYSTVIGSPLHF.

This chain joins TRBV7-6 and TRBJ2-3; a weak D match, TRBD1 (5 bases). The CDR3 is 14 residues long. Trimming stripped 5 bases from V and 2 bases from J, with 11 bases between. Germline assignment: CDR1 SGHVS and CDR2 FNYEAQ. The CDR3: CASSPQGVTDTQYF. The CDR3 region has the DNA TGTGCCAGCAGCCCCCAGGGCGTCACAGATACGCAGTATTTT.